This T cell receptor beta chain was obtained from a study of T cell responses to AZD1222 COVID-19 vaccine. Looking at the study overall: Second doses that came at about 4 or about 12 weeks were put together.

TCRdb's copy holds only in-frame clones and misses some; the assay was immunoSEQ multiplex PCR. The sample lists around 140,000 clones; 80% to 90% were seen once. This CDR3 is 12 amino acids long. V lost 5 bases to trimming and J lost 1 base, with 5 bases between them. CDR1 MNHNY and CDR2 SVGAGI come from the germline V gene (reference sequence). The chain is built from TRBV6-6 and TRBJ1-1; tentatively, D is TRBD1 (5 bases). Sample: peripheral blood, taken on day 0 of AZD1222 vaccination. The source is an adult in good health. The DNA for the CDR3 is TGTGCCAGCAGTGGACAGAACACTGAAGCTTTCTTT. Its translation is CASSGQNTEAFF.